The sequence of this T cell receptor beta chain was determined in a study of cytomegalovirus exposure and HLA in healthy donors. Study as a whole: From approximately 170 million T cells, an earlier analysis saw roughly 120 million unique TCR beta sequences.

V gave up 0 bases and J gave up 2 bases; unmatched junction bases: 4. Germline V lookup: CDR1 LGHNA, CDR2 YNFKEQ. CDR3 length equals 17 residues. The study ran its PCR with 60 Vbeta and 13 Jbeta primers. Libraries were prepared by immunoSEQ multiplex PCR; TCRdb keeps only in-frame clonotypes and omits some of them. The profile shows 90,000 or so clones, 60% to 80% of them singletons. For this clone: Antigen specificity is unknown.

Overall study results and limits: Later analysis associated a missense DCLRE1C variant with TCR beta V- and J-gene trimming.

The sequencing input was PBMCs. This TCR derives from a female donor in good health and CMV-seronegative. The chain couples TRBV4-2 to TRBJ2-5, with TRBD2 matching over 12 bases. The CDR3 is CASSQEVGTSGQETQYF. For the CDR3, the DNA is TGTGCCAGCAGCCAAGAAGTAGGGACTAGCGGGCAAGAGACCCAGTACTTC.